This paragraph reports one T cell receptor (beta chain). Which antigen it targets is not known. No per-base quality is available; no much larger clone lies one base away. The CDR3 regions of human TCRbeta chains were subjected to immunosequencing. The paper's processing steps were these. TCRs in the repertoires were matched against a reference library of SARS-CoV-2-specific TCRs that had been generated with the MIRA antigen-specificity platform. Breadth was defined as the fraction of unique TCRs that were SARS-CoV-2-associated, and depth was defined as the fraction of total T cells that were SARS-CoV-2-associated. Using the MIRA data, every spike-specific TCR was mapped to the spike region that the TCR reacted to and assigned to either a CD4 or a CD8 class. Log10-transformed breadth and depth values were compared by one-way ANOVA with Sidak's multiple comparisons tests. Imported from immuneACCESS, the table was reduced by TCRdb to in-frame sequences with V and J called. These copies leave out some clones; in studies compared against another copy, an unresolved V gene accounts for under half, and the cause of the remainder is not known. The V and J calls and clone size were taken over from that table, and D and trimming were inferred from the DNA. This sample is represented by around 140,000 clones; 75% to 95% of them were singletons. About 1.5% of the sample is held by the ten biggest clonotypes.

The sample belongs to a study of T cell responses to AZD1222 COVID-19 vaccine (dated by TCRdb to the early 2020s). Concerning the study at large: AZD1222 recipients whose second dose came at about 4 weeks and those whose second dose came at about 12 weeks were combined into one group, since spike-specific TCR depth and breadth did not differ between the two schedules. A total of under 250 trial participants underwent TCR sequencing, of whom nearly 210 had received two doses of AZD1222 and around 25 had received two doses of the MenACWY control vaccine. Trial participants were enrolled by age into subgroups of 18-55, 56-69 and 70-plus years, and around 140, 26 and 57 TCR-sequenced participants, respectively, were included in these subgroups. Paper-wide results and their limitations: Because no samples from the day 14 peak response were available, repertoires could be characterized only after the peak T cell response. The 56-69-year group was small, and its depth increase did not reach significance, likely because of low power. Conclusions about previously exposed vaccinees were limited because only six AZD1222 recipients were SARS-CoV-2 seropositive at baseline. Epitopes outside the regions mutated in the B.1.351 and B.1.1.7 variants were reportedly recognized by nearly half of the unique spike-specific TCRs. Most participants were white British and females outnumbered males, and the authors suggested that clonal diversity may have been underestimated. After two AZD1222 doses, spike-specific TCR breadth and depth were significantly higher than at day 0 and than in MenACWY recipients. The vaccine-associated CD4 TCRs covered the entire spike protein, and the dominant responses fell in regions 160-218 and 743-854.

CDR3 length: 15 amino acids, cysteine to phenylalanine. The sequence is cut down to CDR3 DNA, 45 bases in frame from base 1. V drops 0 bases and J drops 8 bases, leaving 16 bases in between. CDR1 and CDR2, looked up from the germline V gene, are MNHNS and SASEGT. What the time point label conveys for this sample: baseline before first vaccination. Samples from vaccinated people were obtained from the UK trials COV001 and COV002, which included a single-blind randomized controlled phase 2/3 trial of AZD1222 (ChAdOx1 nCoV-19) in healthy adults. Trial participant PBMC samples were collected at day 0 and day 28 after the second dose for TCRbeta chain sequencing.

Sequencing was performed on peripheral blood, taken on day 0 of AZD1222 vaccination. This receptor was obtained from an adult in good health. The chain employs TRBV6-1 and TRBJ1-2; there is no confident call for the D gene. This receptor has the CDR3 CASSEAGLPVGGYTF. The nucleotide sequence reads as follows: TGTGCCAGCAGTGAAGCTGGATTACCAGTGGGGGGCTACACCTTC.